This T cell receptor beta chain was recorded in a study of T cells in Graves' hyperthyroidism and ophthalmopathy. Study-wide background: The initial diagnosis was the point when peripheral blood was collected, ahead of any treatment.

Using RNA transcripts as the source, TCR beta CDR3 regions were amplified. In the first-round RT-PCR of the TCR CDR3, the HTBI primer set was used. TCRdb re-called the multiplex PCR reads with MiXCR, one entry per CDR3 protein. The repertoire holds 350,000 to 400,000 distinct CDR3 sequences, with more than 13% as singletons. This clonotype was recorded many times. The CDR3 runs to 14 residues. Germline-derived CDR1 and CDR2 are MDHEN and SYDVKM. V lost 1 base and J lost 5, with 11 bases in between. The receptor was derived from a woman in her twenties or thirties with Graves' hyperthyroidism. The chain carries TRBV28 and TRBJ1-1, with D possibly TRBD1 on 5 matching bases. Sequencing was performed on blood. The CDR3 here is CASSLSQGGTEAFF. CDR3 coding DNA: TGTGCCAGCAGTTTATCCCAGGGTGGGACTGAAGCTTTCTTT.